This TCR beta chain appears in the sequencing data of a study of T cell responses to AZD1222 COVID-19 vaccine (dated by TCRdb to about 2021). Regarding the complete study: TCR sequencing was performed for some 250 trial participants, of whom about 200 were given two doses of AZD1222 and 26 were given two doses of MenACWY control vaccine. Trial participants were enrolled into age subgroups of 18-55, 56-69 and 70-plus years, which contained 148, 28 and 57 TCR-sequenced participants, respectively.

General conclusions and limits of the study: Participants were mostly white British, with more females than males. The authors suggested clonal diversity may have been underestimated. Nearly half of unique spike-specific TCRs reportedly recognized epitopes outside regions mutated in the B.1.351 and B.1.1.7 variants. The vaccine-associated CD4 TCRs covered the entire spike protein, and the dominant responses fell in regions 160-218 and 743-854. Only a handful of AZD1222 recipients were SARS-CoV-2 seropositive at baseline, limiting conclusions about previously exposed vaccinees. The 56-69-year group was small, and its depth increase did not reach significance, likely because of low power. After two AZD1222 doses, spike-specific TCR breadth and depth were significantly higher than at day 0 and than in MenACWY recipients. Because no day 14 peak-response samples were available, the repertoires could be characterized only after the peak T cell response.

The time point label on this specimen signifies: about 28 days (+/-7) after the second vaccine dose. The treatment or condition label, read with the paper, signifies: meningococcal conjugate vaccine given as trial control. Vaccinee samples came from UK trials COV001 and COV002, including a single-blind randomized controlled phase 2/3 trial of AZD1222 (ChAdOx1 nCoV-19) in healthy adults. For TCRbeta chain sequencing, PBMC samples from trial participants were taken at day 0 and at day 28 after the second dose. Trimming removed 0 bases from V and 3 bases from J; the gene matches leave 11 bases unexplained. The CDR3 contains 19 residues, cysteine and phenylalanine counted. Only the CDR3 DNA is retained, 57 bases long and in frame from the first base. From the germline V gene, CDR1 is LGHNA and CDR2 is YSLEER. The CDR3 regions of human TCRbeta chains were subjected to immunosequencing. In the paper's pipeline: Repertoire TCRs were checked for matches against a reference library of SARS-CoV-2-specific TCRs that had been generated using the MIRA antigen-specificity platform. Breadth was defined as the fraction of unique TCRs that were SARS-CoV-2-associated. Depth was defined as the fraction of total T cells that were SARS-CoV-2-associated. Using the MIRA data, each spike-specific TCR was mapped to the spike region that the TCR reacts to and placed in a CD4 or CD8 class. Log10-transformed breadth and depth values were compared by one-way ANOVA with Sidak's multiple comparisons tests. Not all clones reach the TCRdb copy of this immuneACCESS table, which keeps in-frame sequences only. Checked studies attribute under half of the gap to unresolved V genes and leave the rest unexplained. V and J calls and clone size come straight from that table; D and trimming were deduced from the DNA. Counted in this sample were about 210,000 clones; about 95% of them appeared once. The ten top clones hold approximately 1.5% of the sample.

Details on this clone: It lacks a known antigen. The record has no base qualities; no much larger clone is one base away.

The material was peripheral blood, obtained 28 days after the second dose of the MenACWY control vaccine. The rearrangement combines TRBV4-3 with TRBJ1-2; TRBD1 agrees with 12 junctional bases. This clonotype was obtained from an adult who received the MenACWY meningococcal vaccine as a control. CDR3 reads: CASSQEVWGTGGSYYGYTF. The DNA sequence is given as TGCGCCAGCAGCCAAGAGGTTTGGGGGACAGGGGGCTCCTACTATGGCTACACCTTC.